This T cell receptor beta chain was captured by sequencing in a study of CD8 T cells in Susac syndrome. From germline, CDR1 is SGDLS and CDR2 YYNGEE. The V gene lost 0 bases and the J gene lost 2 bases, with 12 bases spanning the gap. CDR3 size: 16 residues. An input of about 0.5 to 1 ug of RNA was subjected to reverse transcription using random hexamers. One entry per CDR3 protein results from TCRdb running MiXCR on the immunoSEQ multiplex PCR reads. The sample has about 100,000 distinct CDR3 sequences, 95% seen once. This TCR was sampled from a human donor with Susac syndrome. V gene TRBV9 combines with J gene TRBJ1-3; D possibly corresponds to TRBD1 (6 bases). Sequenced material: CD8+ T cells from PBMCs. CDR3 protein: CASSVGTGTAGNTIYF. In nucleotides, the CDR3 is TGTGCCAGCAGCGTAGGTACAGGGACCGCTGGAAACACCATATATTTT. The whole variable domain, filled in from reference TRBV9 and TRBJ1-3, reads DSGVTQTPKHLITATGQRVTLRCSPRSGDLSVYWYQQSLDQGLQFLIQYYNGEERAKGNILERFSAQQFPDLHSELNLSSLELGDSALYFCASSVGTGTAGNTIYFGEGSWLTVV.